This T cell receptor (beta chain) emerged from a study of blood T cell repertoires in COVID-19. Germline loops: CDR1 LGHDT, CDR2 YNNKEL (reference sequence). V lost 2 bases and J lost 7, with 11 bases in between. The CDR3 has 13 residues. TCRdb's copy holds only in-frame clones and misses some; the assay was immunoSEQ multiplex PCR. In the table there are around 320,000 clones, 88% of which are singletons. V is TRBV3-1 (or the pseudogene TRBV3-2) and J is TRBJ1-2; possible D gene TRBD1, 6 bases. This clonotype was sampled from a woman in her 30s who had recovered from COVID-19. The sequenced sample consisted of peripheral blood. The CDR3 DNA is TGTGCCAGCAGCCAAAGGGGAGGGGGTGGCTACACCTTC. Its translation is CASSQRGGGGYTF.